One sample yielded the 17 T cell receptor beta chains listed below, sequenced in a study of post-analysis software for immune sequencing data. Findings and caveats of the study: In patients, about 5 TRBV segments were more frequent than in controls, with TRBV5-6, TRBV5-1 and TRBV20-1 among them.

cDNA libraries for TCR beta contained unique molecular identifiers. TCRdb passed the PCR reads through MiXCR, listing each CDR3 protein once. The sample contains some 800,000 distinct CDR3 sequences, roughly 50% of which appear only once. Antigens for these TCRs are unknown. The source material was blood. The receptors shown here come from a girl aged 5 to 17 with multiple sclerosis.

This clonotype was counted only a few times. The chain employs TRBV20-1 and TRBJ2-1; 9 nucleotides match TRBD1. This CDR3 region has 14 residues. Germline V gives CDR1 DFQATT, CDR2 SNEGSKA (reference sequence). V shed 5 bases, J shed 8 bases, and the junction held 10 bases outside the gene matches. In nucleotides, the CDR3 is TGCAGTGCTGTTTGGACAGGGGTGGCCCATGAGCAGTTCTTC. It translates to CSAVWTGVAHEQFF.

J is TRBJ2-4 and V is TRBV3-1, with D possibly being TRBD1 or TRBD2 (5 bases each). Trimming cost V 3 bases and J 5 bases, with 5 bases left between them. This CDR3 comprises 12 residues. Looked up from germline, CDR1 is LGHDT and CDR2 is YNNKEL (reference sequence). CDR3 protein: CASSQGENIQYF. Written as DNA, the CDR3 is TGTGCCAGCAGCCAGGGGGAAAACATTCAGTACTTC.

The CDR3 DNA is TGCAGCGTTCAAGGTCGGCCCAATGGCTACACCTTC. Its protein product is CSVQGRPNGYTF. V and J are TRBV29-1 and TRBJ1-2; unclear D gene. Deletions cut 5 bases from V and 6 bases from J, with 13 bases between. The CDR3 is 12 amino acids. Germline V gene data show CDR1 as SQVTM and CDR2 as ANQGSEA.

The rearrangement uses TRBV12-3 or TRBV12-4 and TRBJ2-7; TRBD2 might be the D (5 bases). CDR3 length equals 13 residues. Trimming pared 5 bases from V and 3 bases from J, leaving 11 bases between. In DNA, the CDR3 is TGTGCCAGCAGTGGGAACCGGGACTACGAGCAGTACTTC. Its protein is CASSGNRDYEQYF.

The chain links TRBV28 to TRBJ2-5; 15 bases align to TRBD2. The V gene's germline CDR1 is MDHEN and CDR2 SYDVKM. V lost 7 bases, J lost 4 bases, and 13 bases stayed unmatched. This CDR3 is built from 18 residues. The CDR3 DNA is TGTGCCAGCACCCAAGTGGGACTAGCGGGAGGCCGGGGAGAGACCCAGTACTTC. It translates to CASTQVGLAGGRGETQYF.

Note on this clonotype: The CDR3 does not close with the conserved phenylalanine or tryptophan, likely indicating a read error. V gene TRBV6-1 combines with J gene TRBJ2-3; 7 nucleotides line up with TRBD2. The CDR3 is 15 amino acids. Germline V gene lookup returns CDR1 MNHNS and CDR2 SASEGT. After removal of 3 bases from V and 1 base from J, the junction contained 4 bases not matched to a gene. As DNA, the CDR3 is TGTGCCAGCAGTGACGCGGGAGTGCGCACAGATACGCAGTATTGT. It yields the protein CASSDAGVRTDTQYC.

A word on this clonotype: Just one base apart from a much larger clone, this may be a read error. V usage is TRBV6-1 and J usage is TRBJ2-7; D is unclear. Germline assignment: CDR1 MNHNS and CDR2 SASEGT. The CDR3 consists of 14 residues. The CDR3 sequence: CASTEKVPPYGQYF. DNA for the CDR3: TGTGCCAGCACGGAGAAGGTTCCTCCCTACGGGCAGTACTTC.

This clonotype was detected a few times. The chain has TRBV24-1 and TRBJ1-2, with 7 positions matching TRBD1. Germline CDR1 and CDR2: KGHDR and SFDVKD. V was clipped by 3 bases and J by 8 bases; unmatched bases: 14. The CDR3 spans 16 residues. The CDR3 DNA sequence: TGTGCCACCAGTGATACCGAACAGGGGCTGTTGGAGGGCTACACCTTC. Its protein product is CATSDTEQGLLEGYTF.

Here the CDR3 reads CSVASADLGTEAFF. The CDR3 DNA is TGCAGCGTTGCTTCTGCGGACCTCGGTACTGAAGCTTTCTTT. V is TRBV29-1 and J is TRBJ1-1; D unresolved. V was trimmed by 4 bases and J by 5 bases, leaving 17 bases between them. Germline V lookup: CDR1 SQVTM, CDR2 ANQGSEA. This CDR3 has 14 residues.

CDR3 in amino acids: CSVATSGSFTDTQYF. The CDR3 nucleotides are TGCAGCGTTGCCACTAGCGGGAGTTTCACAGATACGCAGTATTTT. This chain uses TRBV29-1 with TRBJ2-3; 11 bases match TRBD2. CDR3 size: 15 residues. Losses at the gene ends were 4 bases for V and 2 bases for J; bases not matched to a gene: 5. Germline V gene lookup returns CDR1 SQVTM and CDR2 ANQGSEA.

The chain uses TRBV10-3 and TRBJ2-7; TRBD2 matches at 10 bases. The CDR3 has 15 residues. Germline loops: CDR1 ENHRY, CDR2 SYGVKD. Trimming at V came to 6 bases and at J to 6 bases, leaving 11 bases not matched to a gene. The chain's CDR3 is CAIRGTSGAPGEQYF. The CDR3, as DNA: TGTGCCATCAGGGGTACTAGCGGGGCCCCTGGCGAGCAGTACTTC.

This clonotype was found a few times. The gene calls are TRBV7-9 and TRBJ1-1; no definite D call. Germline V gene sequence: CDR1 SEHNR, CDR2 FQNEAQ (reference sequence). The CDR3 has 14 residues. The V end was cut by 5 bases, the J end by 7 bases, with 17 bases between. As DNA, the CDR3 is TGTGCCAGCAGCCCGAGAGGGTCTATGGTTGAAGCTTTCTTT. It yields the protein CASSPRGSMVEAFF.

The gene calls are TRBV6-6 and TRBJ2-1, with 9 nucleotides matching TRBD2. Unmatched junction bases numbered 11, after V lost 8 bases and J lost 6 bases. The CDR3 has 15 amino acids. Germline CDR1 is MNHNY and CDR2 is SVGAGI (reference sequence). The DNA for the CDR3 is TGTGCCAGCGTAGCTAGCGGGACTGGGGCCAATGAGCAGTTCTTC. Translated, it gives CASVASGTGANEQFF.

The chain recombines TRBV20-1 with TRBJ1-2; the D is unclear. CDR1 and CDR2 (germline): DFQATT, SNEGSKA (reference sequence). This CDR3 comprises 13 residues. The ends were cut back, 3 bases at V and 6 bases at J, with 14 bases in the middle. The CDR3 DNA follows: TGCAGTGCTAGGGGTCTGCTCTCCGATGGCTACACCTTC. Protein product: CSARGLLSDGYTF.

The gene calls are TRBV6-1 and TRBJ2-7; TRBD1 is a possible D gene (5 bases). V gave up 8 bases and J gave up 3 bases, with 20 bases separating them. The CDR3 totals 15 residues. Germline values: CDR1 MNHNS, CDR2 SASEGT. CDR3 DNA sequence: TGTGCCAGCGAGGACATTAAGACGCCAAACTACGAGCAGTACTTC. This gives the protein CASEDIKTPNYEQYF.

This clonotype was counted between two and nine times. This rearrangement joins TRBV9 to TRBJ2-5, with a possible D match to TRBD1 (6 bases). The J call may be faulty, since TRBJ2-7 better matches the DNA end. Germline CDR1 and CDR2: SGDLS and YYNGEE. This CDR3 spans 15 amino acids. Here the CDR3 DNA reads TGTGCCAGCAGCTCTGGACAGTCGCGACTGTACGAGCAGTACTTC. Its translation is CASSSGQSRLYEQYF.

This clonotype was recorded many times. This CDR3 reads CATTKDLDTQYF. The CDR3 DNA reads as TGTGCCACCACGAAGGATTTGGATACGCAGTATTTT. The chain combines TRBV11-1 with TRBJ2-3, with unresolved D. Trimming removed 10 bases at V and 6 bases at J, with 14 bases between. The CDR3 consists of 12 residues. In germline, CDR1 is SGHAT, CDR2 FQDESV (reference sequence).